The sequence of this T cell receptor beta chain was determined in a study of blood T cell repertoires in COVID-19. The overall study: Sample material is recorded as cDNA or gDNA derived from T cells, B-cell-depleted T cells, or PBMCs.

The protocol was immunoSEQ multiplex PCR, while the TCRdb copy is restricted to in-frame clones and leaves out a portion. The sample consists of 100,000 to 150,000 clones, around 80% of them appearing once. Clinical history as reported by participants underpinned cohort assignment. Deletions cut 4 bases from V and 7 bases from J, with 6 bases between. Germline CDR1 reads SGHNT; CDR2 reads YYREEE (reference sequence). The CDR3 length is 11 residues. Sequenced: PBMCs or T cells enriched from blood (not recorded which). The chain recombines TRBV5-4 with TRBJ2-1; a possible D gene is TRBD1 (5 bases). The TCR was taken from a man aged 35 to 55 with acute COVID-19. The CDR3, as DNA: TGTGCCAGCAGCGCAGGGAATGAGCAGTTCTTC. As protein: CASSAGNEQFF.